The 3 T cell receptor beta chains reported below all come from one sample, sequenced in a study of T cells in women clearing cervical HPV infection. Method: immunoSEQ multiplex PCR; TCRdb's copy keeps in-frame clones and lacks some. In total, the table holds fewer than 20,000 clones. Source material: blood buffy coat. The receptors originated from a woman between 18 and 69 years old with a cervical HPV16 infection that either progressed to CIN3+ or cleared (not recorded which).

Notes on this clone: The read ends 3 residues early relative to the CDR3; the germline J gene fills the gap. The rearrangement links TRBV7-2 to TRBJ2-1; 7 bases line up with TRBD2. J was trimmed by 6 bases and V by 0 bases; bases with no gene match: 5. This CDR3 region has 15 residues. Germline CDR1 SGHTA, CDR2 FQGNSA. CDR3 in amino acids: CASSLAAGALNEQFF. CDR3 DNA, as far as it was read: TGTGCCAGCAGCTTAGCGGCGGGAGCGCTCAATGAG. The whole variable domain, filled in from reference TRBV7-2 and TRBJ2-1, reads GAGVSQSPSNKVTEKGKDVELRCDPISGHTALYWYRQSLGQGLEFLIYFQGNSAPDKSGLPSDRFSAERTGGSVSTLTIQRTQQEDSAVYLCASSLAAGALNEQFFGPGTRLTVL.

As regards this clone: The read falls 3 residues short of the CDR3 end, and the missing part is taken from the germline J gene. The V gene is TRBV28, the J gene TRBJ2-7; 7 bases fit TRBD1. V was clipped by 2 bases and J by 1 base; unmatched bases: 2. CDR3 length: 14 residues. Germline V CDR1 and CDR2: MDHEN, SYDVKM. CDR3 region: CASSLPGQSYEQYF. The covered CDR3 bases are TGTGCCAGCAGTTTACCGGGACAGTCCTACGAG.

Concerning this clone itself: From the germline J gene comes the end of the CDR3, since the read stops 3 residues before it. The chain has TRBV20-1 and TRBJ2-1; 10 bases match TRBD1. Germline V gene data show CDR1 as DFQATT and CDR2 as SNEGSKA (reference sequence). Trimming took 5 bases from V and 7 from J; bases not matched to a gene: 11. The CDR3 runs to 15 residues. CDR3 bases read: TGCAGTGCTGGAACCGGGACAGGGGCAGTAAATGAG. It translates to CSAGTGTGAVNE. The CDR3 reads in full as CSAGTGTGAVNEQFF.